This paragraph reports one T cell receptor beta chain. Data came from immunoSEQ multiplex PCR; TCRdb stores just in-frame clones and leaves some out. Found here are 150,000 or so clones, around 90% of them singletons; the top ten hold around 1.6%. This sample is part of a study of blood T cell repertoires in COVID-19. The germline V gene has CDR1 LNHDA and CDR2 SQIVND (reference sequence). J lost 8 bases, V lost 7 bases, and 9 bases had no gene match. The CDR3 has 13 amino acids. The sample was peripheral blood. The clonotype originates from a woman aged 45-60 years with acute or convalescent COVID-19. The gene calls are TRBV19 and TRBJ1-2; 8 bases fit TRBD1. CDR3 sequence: CASTTRGLGGYTF. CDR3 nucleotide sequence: TGTGCCAGTACCACCAGGGGGCTCGGCGGCTACACCTTC.